These T cell receptor beta chains were read from a single sample in a study of CD8 T cells in ankylosing spondylitis. TCRdb fed the 5' RACE reads into MiXCR, producing one record per CDR3 protein. Counted here are 350,000 to 450,000 distinct CDR3 sequences, around 26% occurring once; the ten biggest clones make up roughly 1%. The material sequenced was blood, either unsorted or a sorted T cell fraction (not recorded which). These receptors originate from a male donor with ankylosing spondylitis. Both conserved end residues are part of each CDR3. Each record gives: V gene, J gene, clone size, D gene, CDR3 DNA, CDR3 protein. D genes are given only for firm matches. Expanded clones get a size class; other rows say once, few or many, or leave the size out.

TRBV7-2	TRBJ1-4	-	-	TGTGCCAGCAGCTTATCGGCCCGAGGTCGGGCAACTAATGAAAAACTGTTTTTT	CASSLSARGRATNEKLFF
TRBV20-1	TRBJ2-1	many	TRBD2	TGCAGTGCTACCAGCGGTACTAGCGGGTGGGTTGAGCAGTTCTTC	CSATSGTSGWVEQFF
TRBV7-9	TRBJ2-3	few	TRBD2	TGTGCCAGCAGCTTAAGCCAGCTAGCGGGAGAGGATACGCAGTATTTT	CASSLSQLAGEDTQYF
TRBV29-1	TRBJ2-5	many	TRBD1	TGCAGCGCCCAGTTGGGGACAGGGATGGCAGAGACCCAGTACTTC	CSAQLGTGMAETQYF
TRBV12-3/TRBV12-4	TRBJ2-7	few	TRBD2	TGTGCCAGCAGTTTGACTAGCGAGGCCCACGAGCAGTACTTC	CASSLTSEAHEQYF
TRBV11-2	TRBJ2-1	few	TRBD2	TGTGCCAGCAGCTTAGATCGGGCTAGCGGGAGTCGGGGTGAGCAGTTCTTC	CASSLDRASGSRGEQFF
TRBV3-1	TRBJ1-2	-	TRBD1	TGTGCCAGCAGCCAGGACGACAGGGCCCATGGCTACACCTTC	CASSQDDRAHGYTF
TRBV11-2	TRBJ1-4	-	-	TGTGCCAGCAGCTCGCGTGGGGGGCTCGCAACTAATGAAAAACTGTTTTTT	CASSSRGGLATNEKLFF
TRBV6-2/TRBV6-3	TRBJ2-2	few	TRBD1	TGTGCCAGCACCCAAAGCGACAGGGGAATTTTAACCGGGGAGCTGTTTTTT	CASTQSDRGILTGELFF
TRBV11-3	TRBJ2-1	many	-	TGTGCCAGCAGCTTAGGGGCCCCATACAATGAGCAGTTCTTC	CASSLGAPYNEQFF
TRBV7-6	TRBJ1-4	-	-	TGTGCCAGCAGCTTAGACCCGGGGGATGAAAAACTGTTTTTT	CASSLDPGDEKLFF
TRBV12-3/TRBV12-4	TRBJ1-2	few	-	TGTGCCACAGACAAAACCCAAATGGGGAACTATGGCTACACCTTC	CATDKTQMGNYGYTF
TRBV7-9	TRBJ2-3	few	-	TGTGCCAGCAGCGTGAATATCTACAGCACAGATACGCAGTATTTT	CASSVNIYSTDTQYF
TRBV2	TRBJ1-4	few	-	TGTGCCAGCGAGGGGGCAACTAATGAAAAACTGTTTTTT	CASEGATNEKLFF
TRBV6-1	TRBJ2-2	-	-	TGTGCCAGCAGTGAGTTTCGGAACACCGGGGAGCTGTTTTTT	CASSEFRNTGELFF
TRBV9	TRBJ2-4	few	TRBD2	TGTGCCAGCAGCGTAGGGCTAGCGGACACAATAGCCAAAAACATTCAGTACTTC	CASSVGLADTIAKNIQYF
TRBV11-1	TRBJ2-5	-	TRBD2	TGTGCCAGCAGCTCCGGGGGGGCTAGCGGCCTCTCCAGCGAGACCCAGTACTTC	CASSSGGASGLSSETQYF
TRBV18	TRBJ1-5	few	-	TGTGCCAGCTCACCAACGGGTGACAACAATCAGCCCCAGCATTTT	CASSPTGDNNQPQHF
TRBV20-1	TRBJ2-5	-	-	TGCAGTGCTAGACCGCAGGGTAGGGAGACCCAGTACTTC	CSARPQGRETQYF
TRBV10-3	TRBJ2-7	few	-	TGTGCCATCAGTGAGTCTCAGGGCCAAGCCTACGAGCAGTACTTC	CAISESQGQAYEQYF
TRBV27	TRBJ2-5	few	TRBD2	TGTGCCAGCAGCCTAGGGACTAGCGGGAGGTGGAGAGAGACCCAGTACTTC	CASSLGTSGRWRETQYF
TRBV4-2	TRBJ2-1	-	TRBD2	TGTGCCAGCAGCCTGGGACTAGCGGGGACTGTCTACAATGAGCAGTTCTTC	CASSLGLAGTVYNEQFF
TRBV10-3	TRBJ2-3	-	-	TGTGCCATCACGCTGACCCCCAGCACAGATACGCAGTATTTT	CAITLTPSTDTQYF
TRBV4-1	TRBJ1-2	few	-	TGCGCCAGCAGCCAAGATCAGTATGGCTACACCTTC	CASSQDQYGYTF
TRBV10-2	TRBJ1-3	-	-	TGCGCCAGCAGTGAGACCGTTGGGACAACGGCTGGAAACACCATATATTTT	CASSETVGTTAGNTIYF
TRBV5-1	TRBJ2-1	-	TRBD2	TGCGCCAGCAGATCCTTAGCGGGAGCTAATGAGCAGTTCTTC	CASRSLAGANEQFF
TRBV6-5	TRBJ1-5	few	-	TGTGCCAGCAGTTTACTCGCAGGGGAGCAGCCCCAGCATTTT	CASSLLAGEQPQHF
TRBV20-1	TRBJ2-5	-	TRBD2	TGCAGTGCCCACACGGGGACTAGCGGGAGAGGCCAAGAGACCCAGTACTTC	CSAHTGTSGRGQETQYF
TRBV6-1	TRBJ1-2	-	-	TGTGCCAGCAGTGAACGACGTACAGGGCGCGGCCTTAACTATGGCTACACCTTC	CASSERRTGRGLNYGYTF
TRBV11-3	TRBJ2-1	once	-	TGTGCCAGCAGCTTACAATCGCTAGCCGATAACAATGAGCAGTTCTTC	CASSLQSLADNNEQFF
TRBV21-1	TRBJ2-1	few	-	TGTGCCAGCAGCACCGGAGGTACAGGGTTGGGCTACAATGAGCAGTTCTTC	CASSTGGTGLGYNEQFF
TRBV4-2	TRBJ2-1	few	-	TGTGCCAGCAGCCGCACAGGAGATCACTCCTACAATGAGCAGTTCTTC	CASSRTGDHSYNEQFF
TRBV5-5	TRBJ1-4	few	-	TGTGCCAGCAGAGCCGCCCTAGGAGAAAAACTGTTTTTT	CASRAALGEKLFF
TRBV12-3/TRBV12-4	TRBJ2-3	few	TRBD1	TGTGCCAGCAGATCTCCGACAGGGACCAAGGATACGCAGTATTTT	CASRSPTGTKDTQYF
TRBV5-6	TRBJ2-1	-	TRBD1	TGTGCCAGCAGCCCTGGGACAGCTGAGCAGTTCTTC	CASSPGTAEQFF
TRBV10-3	TRBJ1-5	-	-	TGTGCCACCGGACAGTCTCAGCCCCAGCATTTT	CATGQSQPQHF